Below, one T cell receptor (beta chain) is given with its context. The method was immunoSEQ multiplex PCR; TCRdb's version includes in-frame clones alone and lacks a portion of them. The data contain 99,000 or so clones, more than 75% of them singletons. This entry is derived from a study of T cell responses to AZD1222 COVID-19 vaccine. V shed 5 bases and J shed 7 bases, with 17 bases lying between them. CDR1 SGHTA and CDR2 FQGNSA come from the germline V gene. CDR3 length equals 15 residues. The V and J genes are TRBV7-2 and TRBJ1-4, with D possibly TRBD1 on 5 matching bases. The input for sequencing was peripheral blood, taken on day 0 of AZD1222 vaccination. This receptor was obtained from an adult in good health. The CDR3 loop is CASSVGPTGGEKLFF. Written as DNA, the CDR3 is TGTGCCAGCAGCGTGGGACCCACCGGGGGTGAAAAACTGTTTTTT.